The TCR beta chain under discussion was sequenced for a study of cytomegalovirus exposure and HLA in healthy donors (dated by TCRdb to the late 2010s). Looking at the study overall: In an earlier analysis of 587 of the donors, 276 Gb of sequence data and some 100 million unique TCR beta sequences from about 179 million T cells were reported. About 330 gigabases of sequencing data and roughly 80 million unique TCR sequences made up an early release that covered several hundred HLA-typed donors. The genetic ancestry cluster associated with self-reported Caucasian donors included about four fifths of the 398 genotyped donors. The study aimed to test whether signatures of past pathogen exposure could be identified by cataloging public T cell receptors. The T cell repertoires of 550 to 850 subjects were profiled by immunosequencing and related to cytomegalovirus serostatus. In addition to the first cohort of hundreds of subjects, a separate validation cohort of 100 to 150 different subjects was used. High-throughput TCR immunosequencing, statistical association of individual TCRs with disease status, and machine learning were combined to predict cytomegalovirus infection status. In a later analysis, previously published TCR beta repertoires from several hundred donors were re-analyzed and high-resolution HLA genotyping was added so that TCR occurrence patterns could be studied. Rather than drawing on any new phenotypic data, the later analysis identified candidate immune exposures from TCR beta sequences and the way those sequences occurred across donors. In an earlier analysis of 587 of the donors, high-throughput TCR beta sequencing was used to judge whether each TCR beta V gene segment behaved as functional or pseudogenic. Donor age, sex, ethnicity and CMV serostatus were compiled together with the repertoire data. A later genetic analysis took genome-wide SNP genotypes for about 55% of the roughly 670 donors and used that subset as a discovery cohort. Every discovery cohort repertoire had been produced on one sequencing platform. Class I and class II HLA loci were covered by the typing at four-digit resolution. Typing coverage differed by locus: A, B, C, DRB1 and DQB1 were typed in about 620-630 donors, DQA1 in 522, DPA1 in some 570, and DPB1 in 400 to 490. Five DR-DQ haplotypes were handled as single units for association and clustering, since linkage in the cohort was strong. Among about 360 genotyped donors of the cohort, an average of approximately 250,000 unique TCR beta nucleotide sequences were sequenced per donor, roughly 18% of them non-productive.

Libraries were prepared through the immunoSEQ multiplex PCR assay. For the multiplex PCR, a mixture combining 60 forward primers for TCR Vbeta segments and 13 reverse primers for TCR Jbeta segments was used. Amplification of the CDR3 region of rearranged TCR beta genes was performed with a multiplex PCR assay on genomic DNA. The Illumina HiSeq System was used to sequence the amplified TCR beta libraries as 87-base-pair reads. The study's own analysis went as follows. In a later analysis, tens of millions of unique TCR beta chains were counted across the 500 to 850 repertoires, and roughly 9.9 million of these chains were shared by at least two donors. To remove PCR and sequencing errors, raw reads were error-corrected and collapsed into unique sequences using a nearest-neighbor algorithm that merged closely related sequences. Alignment of CDR3 sequences to IMGT reference sequences was used to assign V, D and J gene segments. For a sequence to be retained, a match of at least six nucleotides was required to both a V gene segment and a J gene segment. A rearrangement counted as productive if the CDR3 had no stop codons and remained in frame with V and J, and every other rearrangement counted as non-productive. Following IMGT convention, CDR3 was defined as the stretch from the second conserved V-encoded cysteine up to the conserved J-encoded phenylalanine. Sequences without an unambiguous match to a single V gene segment were excluded from the earlier analysis of about 600 of the donors. An earlier analysis of several hundred of the donors called V segments functional above 56.7% productive rearrangements and segregating when the between-donor standard deviation exceeded 5%. A statistical classification framework was built to diagnose cytomegalovirus status from the catalog of TCR beta chain sequences. V and J gene assignment, in a later analysis, came from comparing TCR nucleotide sequences with IMGT/GENE-DB human TR gene sequences. In a later analysis, CDR3 sequences and most-parsimonious VDJ recombination scenarios were assigned using the TCRdist pipeline. In a later analysis, each TCR beta chain was defined by its CDR3 amino acid sequence together with its V-gene family, and reads without a unique V-gene family were excluded. As a way to deal with suspected cross-contamination and a sequencing artifact, a later analysis dropped hundreds of nucleotide sequences that were highly shared and had low generation probability. A later analysis calculated a clonal expansion index for each public chain from normalized within-repertoire ranks of inferred template counts. Generation probabilities in a later analysis came from a VDJ recombination model fitted to out-of-frame rearrangements, and those results were checked against IGoR. In a later analysis, TCR-TCR, TCR-HLA and TCR-CMV co-occurrence was scored with hypergeometric tests, and a repertoire-size bias correction was applied to TCR pairs. False discovery rates were estimated in a later analysis by permuting HLA or CMV assignments 20 times. In a later analysis, co-occurring TCRs were grouped with DBSCAN, and TCRdist sequence similarity was added when clustering was performed within HLA-allele-positive subsets. Repertoires with fewer than 30,000 or more than 120,000 public chains, plus five repertoires with anomalous nucleotide sharing, were excluded from co-occurrence clustering. The table was pulled from immuneACCESS by TCRdb, which kept in-frame rearrangements only. Such tables lose some clones; where checked, under half of the loss comes from unresolved V genes, and the rest has no known cause. V and J calls and clone size are those listed in that table; D and trimming were worked out from the DNA. This sample holds 99,000 or so clones; roughly 80% were observed only once. The ten top clones hold 6.9% of the sample.

The cohort comprised around 700 healthy bone marrow donors. Cohort members were all nominally healthy when sampled, although unrecorded immune exposures were likely present. The donor was CMV seropositive and belonged to the group of more than 250 seropositive cohort members. Every donor gave a peripheral blood sample, and the peripheral blood mononuclear cells from that sample were used for TCR beta sequencing. Genomic DNA extraction from the blood cell samples was performed with the Qiagen DNeasy Blood Extraction Kit. What the work shows at the level of the full study, not this receptor alone: The study listed approximately 150 TCR beta chains as associated with cytomegalovirus. At a false discovery rate of 0.05, a later analysis linked around 17,000 TCR beta sequences to specific HLA alleles. Because HLA typing was missing for some donors at each locus, association tests included only the typed subset. The cohort was sequenced for TCR beta chains only, and without alpha or paired-chain data the features that could be detected were limited. When HLA alleles, especially DR and DQ, strongly co-occurred, attributing TCR associations to individual alleles was difficult. The earlier analysis of approximately 560 of the donors excluded seventeen rarely observed V segments, including chromosome 9 orphons, because counts were too low. Because the 87-base-pair reads could not distinguish some IMGT-functional V segments, including TRBV6-2 and TRBV6-3, those segments were excluded. In a later analysis, several top co-occurrence clusters were reported to appear linked to parvovirus B19, influenza, CMV and Epstein-Barr virus. In both the original and validation cohorts, the classifier was reported to diagnose cytomegalovirus status with high specificity and sensitivity. Sequencing depth was assumed to be roughly uniform across donors in the presence/absence analyses, though that assumption may not hold. A later genetic analysis associated a missense DCLRE1C variant with V-gene and J-gene trimming of TCR beta chains, and an independent cohort replicated the association. A few of the identified cytomegalovirus-associated TCR beta chains were confirmed in vitro to be specific for cytomegalovirus antigens. Most TCR sequences were observed very rarely across donors, whereas some public TCRs were present in many individuals. According to the authors, the approach could potentially be generalized to other disease states and immunological phenotypes. In a later genetic analysis, fewer N-insertions in productive TCRs were reported among donors in an Asian-associated ancestry cluster than the roughly 700-donor mean. Correlated functional status among segregating V segments might be attributable to linkage disequilibrium, but an unknown experimental factor could not be ruled out. An earlier analysis of 450 to 750 of the donors showed that most TCR beta V segments appeared in productive rearrangements either about 87% or about 30% of the time, which broadly matched IMGT annotations. According to a later analysis, TCR association rates differed among HLA loci, with DRB1 alleles showing the most associated TCRs and HLA-C alleles showing the fewest. Most CMV-associated TCR beta chains appeared to be HLA-restricted in a later analysis, and the HLA associations seemed to be driven largely by CMV exposure. For the cohort, immune exposure information was limited to CMV serostatus. In a later analysis, HLA-associated TCR beta chains were found to be more clonally expanded and to have lower generation probabilities than equally common non-associated chains. A further reported finding was that TCR beta sequences accurately predicted the HLA-A and HLA-B alleles for most subjects in the first cohort. A cluster of highly shared sequence variants was judged likely to represent a technical artifact of the sequencing pipeline.

The CDR3 contains 14 residues, cysteine and phenylalanine counted. Only the CDR3 portion is preserved as DNA: 42 bases, with reading frame beginning at the first base. The germline V gene sets CDR1 to SGHAT and CDR2 to FQNNGV. The germline ends are 15 bases apart after V is trimmed by 5 bases and J by 7 bases. In the case of this clone: Its antigen target is currently unknown. No much larger clone is present one base from it, and per-base qualities are unavailable.

Rearrangement joined TRBV11-2 to TRBJ1-5, with no confidently assigned D gene. The clonotype was recovered from a man aged 25-45 years in good health and CMV-seropositive. The sample comprised PBMCs. The CDR3 protein is CASSRGGVRQPQHF. The nucleotide sequence reads TGTGCCAGCAGCCGCGGCGGGGTTCGCCAGCCCCAGCATTTT. The CDR3, completed at both ends by the reference TRBV11-2 and TRBJ1-5 genes, gives the full variable domain EAGVAQSPRYKIIEKRQSVAFWCNPISGHATLYWYQQILGQGPKLLIQFQNNGVVDDSQLPKDRFSAERLKGVDSTLKIQPAKLEDSAVYLCASSRGGVRQPQHFGDGTRLSIL.